This T cell receptor beta chain is drawn from a study of HIV-infected patients and healthy controls (dated by TCRdb to the mid-2010s). For the study in its entirety: CD4 counts rose modestly but significantly in most of the 16 patients after three months of therapy, yet stayed below normal ranges. CD8 counts did not change consistently during early therapy, while the CD4:CD8 ratio increased slightly. After a further year of therapy, viral load was undetectable in all patients, having already become undetectable in 11 of 16 patients by the second bleed. Patients lacked overall T-cell lymphocytopenia, and total CDR3 counts per chain did not differ significantly from controls. The study tested whether deep TCR repertoire sequencing of HIV patients' small blood samples could capture immune perturbation and reconstitution.

The CDR3 measures 15 amino acids from cysteine to phenylalanine. The CDR3 DNA has 45 bases and is translated from base 1. The germline V gene encodes CDR1 SGHDT and CDR2 YYEEEE. V is reduced by 2 bases and J by 0 bases, leaving a spacing of 9 bases between them. By how much of the sample it makes up, this clonotype is medium-sized (0.01 to 0.1%). The antigen it recognizes is unknown. No base-level quality is on record; no much larger clone is a single base apart. Using SuperScript III with primers targeting the alpha and beta constant regions, 500 to 550 ng of RNA was reverse transcribed. Separate alpha and beta chain libraries were made by chain-specific third strand synthesis with multiplexing indices. To avoid primer bias, the protocol used one single primer pair to amplify every rearrangement within a chain, and the protocol also attached molecular barcodes to each cDNA molecule. The SP2 sequencing primer site and a random hexamer were carried on a 5' RACE adapter, to which purified cDNA was joined by T4 RNA Ligase 1. Second strand synthesis was performed with Phusion polymerase and primed from the SP2 site, and slow temperature ramps were applied to favor optimal annealing. Two random hexamer sequences, both added before amplification and joined together, made up the 12-nucleotide barcode of each molecule. A brief initial PCR introduced P5 and P7 adapter elements together with a second index, and a roughly 20-cycle amplification PCR using P5s and P7 primers was subsequently performed. A total of about 25 PCR cycles were applied to the libraries, which were quantified on a Qubit, sized on a Bioanalyzer, and diluted to 3 to 4 nM. Sequencing of the normalized libraries was performed on an Illumina MiSeq with 2 x 250 paired-end kits. Reverse transcription reactions underwent purification over MinElute columns, with elution into 10 ul Tris-Cl. The adapter ligations were run for 20 to 25 hours at 16 degrees C, and AMPure XP beads at a 1:1 ratio were afterwards used to clean them. The authors processed their data as follows. Demultiplexed FASTQ files were processed with a modified Decombinator by which V, J, insert and barcode information was output. Sequences that shared a barcode but differed from the dominant sequence were discarded as errors, and original cDNA molecules were estimated by counting barcodes clustered at Levenshtein distance 3. For downstream analyses, the R packages ineq, vegan, igraph and RCytoscape were used, along with IMGT nomenclature and CDR3 definitions. V gene usage was computed over distinct sequences, each TCR counted once to avoid skew from clonal expansion. Within a donor, similarity networks joined unique CDR3 amino acid sequences in every case where two of them were separated by a single Levenshtein edit. The authors compiled published HIV-specific CDR3s (almost 95 alpha, roughly 760 beta) and CMV-specific CDR3s (13 alpha, fewer than 300 beta) and searched for them in the repertoires. Lower sequence numbers were not the cause of the decreased diversity in patients, as random subsampling to size-matched repertoires showed. TCRdb reworked the public reads: Q25 trimming with fastp, MiXCR clone assembly, productive beta chains retained. Every entry covers one CDR3 protein and lists the most common genes and DNA from its rows. TCRdb, not the authors, supplied the V and J calls. The sample table shows about 10,000 distinct CDR3 sequences, and about 10% are seen once. The top ten constitute around 15% of the sample.

Paper-wide results and their limitations: Significantly higher mean Gini indices were seen in HIV-infected repertoires than in controls, possibly reflecting oligoclonality. By Jaccard index and by the count of highly shared sequences, healthy controls shared more CDR3s between individuals than HIV+ patients did. Compared with controls, HIV-infected patients showed significantly different mean usage of eight alpha and eight beta V genes. Alpha-chain CDR3s from MAIT cells occurred at high frequency in healthy controls but were severely depleted in HIV+ repertoires. Processing was restricted to sixteen HIV-infected individuals, which the authors judged to be a major constraint on the generalizability of the findings. In the samples, alpha-beta chain pairing was left undetermined. Slight age and sex profile differences between the study cohorts did not explain the observed diversity differences. Differing numbers of distinct sequences in patients and controls hindered comparison, and size-matching assigned excessive weight to rare events in the HIV-infected data. The study did not determine donor HLA types. During therapy, a significant decrease in frequency was seen for HIV-associated CDR3s, whereas no significant change was found for CMV-associated CDR3s, although most of them became more frequent. In size-matched repertoire data, the apparent post-therapy recovery of the Gini index in HIV-infected patients was not replicated. Compared with untreated HIV+ repertoires, healthy control repertoires had roughly threefold more distinct CDR3s and higher Shannon diversity. The dynamics of distinct T-cell subpopulations could not be separated, and sequencing depth was restricted, because whole blood was used.

Whole blood was used without fractionating the cells, so the repertoire represented all peripheral T cells without sorting. For RNA extraction, a 2.5 ml sample of peripheral blood was drawn into Tempus tubes. HIV-infected adults who had not yet received antiretroviral therapy and were about to begin treatment were enrolled, with the first sixteen eligible patients processed. Treatment interruptions were among the grounds for excluding patients from enrollment, as were febrile or AIDS-related illness, tumors, hepatitis B or C coinfection, immunomodulatory therapy and recent vaccination. Residual genomic DNA was removed with the TURBO-DNase kit and globin mRNA was depleted with GLOBINclear. The study collected pretreatment blood from HIV-infected patients just before antiretroviral therapy was started.

The source is an adult with HIV infection. Rearrangement joined TRBV5-6 to TRBJ1-3; no D gene call is confident. The sample was blood, taken before antiretroviral therapy. The nucleotides read TGTGCCAGCAGCTTAGGACGTTTCTCTGGAAACACCATATATTTT. It encodes CASSLGRFSGNTIYF. Reference TRBV5-6 and TRBJ1-3 proteins supply the regions before and after the CDR3; the full variable domain is: DAGVTQSPTHLIKTRGQQVTLRCSPKSGHDTVSWYQQALGQGPQFIFQYYEEEERQRGNFPDRFSGHQFPNYSSELNVNALLLGDSALYLCASSLGRFSGNTIYFGEGSWLTVV.